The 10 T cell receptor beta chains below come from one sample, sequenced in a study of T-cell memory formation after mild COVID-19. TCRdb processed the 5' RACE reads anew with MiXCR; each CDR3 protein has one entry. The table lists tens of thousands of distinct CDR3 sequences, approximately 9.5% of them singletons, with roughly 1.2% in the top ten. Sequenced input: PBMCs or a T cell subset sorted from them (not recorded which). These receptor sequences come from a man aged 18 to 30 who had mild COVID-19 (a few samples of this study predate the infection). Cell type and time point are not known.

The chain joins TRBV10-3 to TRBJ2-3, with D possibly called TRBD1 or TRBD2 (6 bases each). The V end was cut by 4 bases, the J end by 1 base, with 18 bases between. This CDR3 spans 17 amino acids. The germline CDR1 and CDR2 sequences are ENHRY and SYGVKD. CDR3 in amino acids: CAISGTGTGVGTDTQYF. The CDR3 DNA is TGTGCCATCAGTGGCACAGGGACGGGAGTGGGCACAGATACGCAGTATTTT.

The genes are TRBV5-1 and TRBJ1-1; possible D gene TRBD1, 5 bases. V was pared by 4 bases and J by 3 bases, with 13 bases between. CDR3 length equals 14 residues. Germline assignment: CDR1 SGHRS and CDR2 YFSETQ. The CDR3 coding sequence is TGCGCCAGCAGCCAAGGGACGGCGGACACTGAAGCTTTCTTT. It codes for CASSQGTADTEAFF.

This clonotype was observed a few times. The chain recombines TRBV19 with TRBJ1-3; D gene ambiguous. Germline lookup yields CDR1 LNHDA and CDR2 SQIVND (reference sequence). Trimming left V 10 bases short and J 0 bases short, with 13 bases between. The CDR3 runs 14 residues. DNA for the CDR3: TGTGCCATACGACCGGACCTCTCTGGAAACACCATATATTTT. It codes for CAIRPDLSGNTIYF.

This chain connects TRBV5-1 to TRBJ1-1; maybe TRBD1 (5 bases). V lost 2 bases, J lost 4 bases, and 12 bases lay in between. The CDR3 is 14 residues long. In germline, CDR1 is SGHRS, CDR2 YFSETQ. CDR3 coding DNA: TGCGCCAGCAGCTTAGAGGGGTGGGGCACTGAAGCTTTCTTT. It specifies CASSLEGWGTEAFF.

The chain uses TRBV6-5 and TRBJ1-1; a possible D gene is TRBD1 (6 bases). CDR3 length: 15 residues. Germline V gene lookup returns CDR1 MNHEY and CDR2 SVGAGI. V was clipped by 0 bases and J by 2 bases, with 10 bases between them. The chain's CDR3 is CASSYSGAQNTEAFF. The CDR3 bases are TGTGCCAGCAGTTACTCGGGGGCGCAAAACACTGAAGCTTTCTTT.

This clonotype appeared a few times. The CDR3 DNA is TGTGCCAGCAGCTTTGGTAGCGGGGGCCAAGAGACCCAGTACTTC. Protein sequence: CASSFGSGGQETQYF. The rearrangement uses TRBV7-2 and TRBJ2-5; 9 bases fit TRBD2. This CDR3 comprises 15 residues. Trimming removed 3 bases from V and 1 base from J; junction bases left unmatched: 3. Germline V gives CDR1 SGHTA, CDR2 FQGNSA.

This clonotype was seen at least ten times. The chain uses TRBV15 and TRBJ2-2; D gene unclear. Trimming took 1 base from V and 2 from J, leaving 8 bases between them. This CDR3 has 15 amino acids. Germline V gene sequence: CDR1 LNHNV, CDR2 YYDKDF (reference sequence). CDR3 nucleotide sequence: TGTGCCACCAGCAGAGGCAGTTTCAACACCGGGGAGCTGTTTTTT. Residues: CATSRGSFNTGELFF.

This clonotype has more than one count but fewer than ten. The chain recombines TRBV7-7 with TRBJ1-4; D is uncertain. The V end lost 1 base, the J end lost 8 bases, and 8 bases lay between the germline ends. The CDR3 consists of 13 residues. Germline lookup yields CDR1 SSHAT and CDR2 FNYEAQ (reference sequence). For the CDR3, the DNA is TGTGCCAGCAGCTTAGGAGCACGGGAAAAACTGTTTTTT. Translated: CASSLGAREKLFF. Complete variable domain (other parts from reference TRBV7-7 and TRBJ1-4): GAGVSQSPRYKVTKRGQDVTLRCDPISSHATLYWYQQALGQGPEFLTYFNYEAQPDKSGLPSDRFSAERPEGSISTLTIQRTEQRDSAMYRCASSLGAREKLFFGSGTQLSVL.

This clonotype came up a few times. The DNA for the CDR3 is TGCAGCGCCGGACAGGGGGCGTCGGGAAACACCATATATTTT. Translated, it gives CSAGQGASGNTIYF. V is TRBV29-1 and J is TRBJ1-3; 11 nucleotides agree with TRBD1. V shed 7 bases, J shed 4 bases, and the junction held 6 bases outside the gene matches. The length of the CDR3 is 14 residues. Germline CDR1 reads SQVTM; CDR2 reads ANQGSEA.

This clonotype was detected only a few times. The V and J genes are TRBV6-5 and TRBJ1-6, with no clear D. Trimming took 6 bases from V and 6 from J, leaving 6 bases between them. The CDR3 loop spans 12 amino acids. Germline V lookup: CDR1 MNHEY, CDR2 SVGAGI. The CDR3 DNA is TGTGCCAGCAGCCGACTTAATTCACCCCTCCACTTT. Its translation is CASSRLNSPLHF.